Described below is a single T cell receptor beta chain sequence and its context. Its antigen is as yet unknown. The sample is drawn from a study of T cells expressing NK-cell markers. Across the whole study: Cells sorted as CD3+CD56+NKG2C+, CD3+CD56+NKG2C- and CD3+CD56-NKG2C+ T cells supplied the TCR beta repertoires. Study results and limitations: These same clonotypes (in several donors) also led the CD3+CD56-NKG2C+ fraction.

The CDR3 consists of 14 residues. The germline gives CDR1 WNHNN, CDR2 SYGVQD (reference sequence). Synthesis of TCR beta cDNA relied on 5'RACE template switching carrying UMIs. One entry per CDR3 protein, without DNA, is what TCRdb gives after re-calling the 5' RACE reads. The sample has 150,000 to 180,000 distinct CDR3 sequences. The receptor was derived from a woman in her 50s in good health. The sequencing input was blood T cells: a sorted CD56 or NKG2C T cell subset, CD4+ or CD8+ T cells, or bulk PBMC T cells (not recorded which). The chain has TRBV10-1 and TRBJ2-2; TCRdb lists TRBD1, though no DNA is available to test this call. The CDR3 loop is CASNSDWGGGELFF.